This T cell receptor beta chain derives from a study of CD8 T cells in ankylosing spondylitis. Findings of the study overall: Reports say disease-linked clones showed up significantly more in matched ankylosing spondylitis synovial fluid. Those disease-linked clones were CD8+; they were also relatively rare in peripheral blood. In synovial fluid and blood from reactive arthritis, some motif variants were previously reported. Fewer than ten highly homologous variants made up a TCR beta motif that seemed to typify ankylosing spondylitis blood.

TCRdb reanalysed the 5' RACE reads using MiXCR and keeps one entry per CDR3 protein. The sample lists about 450,000 distinct CDR3 sequences; about 25% were seen once. Details on this clonotype: Its matching antigen is unknown.

This TCR was recovered from a male donor with ankylosing spondylitis. The specimen was blood, either unsorted or a sorted T cell fraction (not recorded which).

CDR3 DNA sequence: TGCAGTGCTAGAGCAACAGGGGACTATGGCTACACCTTC. Translating gives CSARATGDYGYTF. The V gene is TRBV20-1, the J gene TRBJ1-2; 7 bases are shared with TRBD1. The CDR3 consists of 13 residues. Germline lookup yields CDR1 DFQATT and CDR2 SNEGSKA (reference sequence). Trimming took 1 base from V and 3 from J; bases not matched to a gene: 2.